A single sample gave rise to the 14 T cell receptor beta chains below, sequenced in a study of early T cells in non-severe SARS-CoV-2 infection. TCRdb ran MiXCR on the 5' RACE reads and lists one entry per CDR3 protein. This table holds fewer than 110,000 distinct CDR3 sequences, 11% found once. The specimen was whole blood. The receptors come from an adult who was a healthcare worker with PCR-confirmed SARS-CoV-2 infection or an uninfected control (not recorded which).

This clonotype was observed at least ten times. The chain joins TRBV29-1 to TRBJ1-3; no clear D. Between the trimmed V and J ends, which lost 5 bases and 2 bases, there was a span of 4 bases. This CDR3 region has 11 residues. Germline V gene data show CDR1 as SQVTM and CDR2 as ANQGSEA. This chain's CDR3 is CSVLTGNTIYF. In DNA form, the CDR3 reads TGCAGCGTTCTCACTGGAAACACCATATATTTT.

This clonotype was detected ten times or more. CDR3 residues: CASSYGGTAYEQYF. The CDR3 DNA reads TGTGCCAGCAGTTACGGGGGGACCGCCTACGAGCAGTACTTC. The chain carries TRBV6-2 or TRBV6-3 and TRBJ2-7; possible D gene TRBD2, 6 bases. V lost 2 bases to trimming and J lost 2 bases, with 10 bases between them. The CDR3 covers 14 residues. Germline V gene lookup returns CDR1 MNHEY and CDR2 SVGEGT.

This clonotype was counted a few times. The gene calls are TRBV2 and TRBJ2-1; TRBD2 might be the D (6 bases). This CDR3 has 15 residues. V dropped 0 bases and J dropped 8 bases, with 14 bases sitting between them. Germline V gene sequence: CDR1 SNHLY, CDR2 FYNNEI. For the CDR3, the DNA is TGTGCCAGCAGTGAAGCCGAGACTAGATTTGATGAGCAGTTCTTC. This sequence encodes CASSEAETRFDEQFF. Full variable domain (remainder filled in from reference TRBV2 and TRBJ2-1): EPEVTQTPSHQVTQMGQEVILRCVPISNHLYFYWYRQILGQKVEFLVSFYNNEISEKSEIFDDQFSVERPDGSNFTLKIRSTKLEDSAMYFCASSEAETRFDEQFFGPGTRLTVL.

V usage is TRBV9 and J usage is TRBJ1-3; D unresolved. The CDR3 totals 14 residues. V was shortened by 3 bases and J by 0 bases, with 7 bases between the two germline ends. Looked up from germline, CDR1 is SGDLS and CDR2 is YYNGEE. Written as DNA, the CDR3 is TGTGCCAGCAGCGCAGCCACCTCTGGAAACACCATATATTTT. It translates to CASSAATSGNTIYF. The entire variable domain, with the rest obtained from reference TRBV9 and TRBJ1-3, is as follows: DSGVTQTPKHLITATGQRVTLRCSPRSGDLSVYWYQQSLDQGLQFLIQYYNGEERAKGNILERFSAQQFPDLHSELNLSSLELGDSALYFCASSAATSGNTIYFGEGSWLTVV.

This clonotype showed up many times. The chain links TRBV25-1 to TRBJ2-5, with D perhaps TRBD1 or TRBD2 (6 bases each). The germline CDR1 and CDR2 sequences are MGHDK and SYGVNS. This CDR3 has 13 residues. Trimming shortened V by 9 bases and J by 7 bases, and 18 bases separated the two germline ends. The CDR3 DNA follows: TGTGCCAGGGGACTCGGGAAAGGGGGGACCCAGTACTTC. Its protein product is CARGLGKGGTQYF.

The table lists this clonotype with a few counts. The V gene is TRBV7-9, the J gene TRBJ2-7; TRBD2 matches at 12 bases. The CDR3 loop spans 14 amino acids. Germline CDR1 and CDR2: SEHNR and FQNEAQ (reference sequence). V trimming: 3 bases; J trimming: 5 bases; junction bases outside the gene matches: 2. As DNA, the CDR3 is TGTGCCAGCAGCTTCCTAGCGGGAGGGGACGAGCAGTACTTC. Translating gives CASSFLAGGDEQYF.

In this sample, this clonotype turned up many times. V usage is TRBV20-1 and J usage is TRBJ1-6, with D tentatively TRBD1 (6 bases). The CDR3 consists of 14 residues. Trimming shortened V by 1 base and J by 9 bases, and 13 bases separated the two germline ends. The V gene's germline CDR1 is DFQATT and CDR2 SNEGSKA (reference sequence). The CDR3 bases are TGCAGTGCTAGAGTGGCCAGGGGTACTTCACCCCTCCACTTT. Amino acid sequence: CSARVARGTSPLHF.

On this clonotype itself: The junction departs from the called germline gene at one end, perhaps through a read error. V usage is TRBV28 and J usage is TRBJ2-1, with D unclear. Germline CDR1 is MDHEN and CDR2 is SYDVKM. The CDR3 runs to 13 residues. CDR3 nucleotide sequence: TGTGCCAGCAGCCGAGTCCTGAACAAGGAGCAGTTCTTC. This sequence encodes CASSRVLNKEQFF.

This clonotype was counted between two and nine times. This chain connects TRBV28 to TRBJ2-2; D unclear. The CDR3 has 11 residues. The V end lost 6 bases, the J end lost 7 bases, and 6 bases lay between the germline ends. CDR1 and CDR2 from the germline V gene are MDHEN and SYDVKM. The CDR3 protein is CASSPFGELFF. In DNA form, the CDR3 reads TGTGCCAGCAGCCCCTTCGGGGAGCTGTTTTTT. Full variable domain (rest looked up from reference TRBV28 and TRBJ2-2): DVKVTQSSRYLVKRTGEKVFLECVQDMDHENMFWYRQDPGLGLRLIYFSYDVKMKEKGDIPEGYSVSREKKERFSLILESASTNQTSMYLCASSPFGELFFGEGSRLTVL.

This clonotype was observed many times. This chain uses TRBV11-3 with TRBJ2-1; 15 bases match TRBD2. This CDR3 region has 15 residues. CDR1 is SGHNT and CDR2 is YENEEA in the germline V gene. The junction had 6 bases not matched to a gene; V was cut back by 5 bases and J by 10 bases. CDR3 in DNA: TGTGCCAGCAGCCCGGGACTAGCGGGAGGAGGAGAGCAGTTCTTC. Translating gives CASSPGLAGGGEQFF. The full variable domain, rest sourced from reference TRBV11-3 and TRBJ2-1, is EAGVVQSPRYKIIEKKQPVAFWCNPISGHNTLYWYLQNLGQGPELLIRYENEEAVDDSQLPKDRFSAERLKGVDSTLKIQPAELGDSAVYLCASSPGLAGGGEQFFGPGTRLTVL.

This clonotype was recorded a few times. This chain connects TRBV18 to TRBJ1-1; D remains ambiguous. CDR1 is KGHSH and CDR2 is LQKENI in the germline V gene. This CDR3 has 14 residues. Trimming shortened V by 3 bases and J by 3 bases, and 11 bases separated the two germline ends. The CDR3 DNA is TGTGCCAGCTCACCCCACAGAGAAGACACTGAAGCTTTCTTT. Translation gives CASSPHREDTEAFF. The full variable domain, completed using reference TRBV18 and TRBJ1-1, is NAGVMQNPRHLVRRRGQEARLRCSPMKGHSHVYWYRQLPEEGLKFMVYLQKENIIDESGMPKERFSAEFPKEGPSILRIQQVVRGDSAAYFCASSPHREDTEAFFGQGTRLTVV.

This clonotype came up many times. J is TRBJ2-5 and V is TRBV10-3; weak D call: TRBD1 (6 bases). Germline CDR1 and CDR2: ENHRY and SYGVKD. V was shortened by 6 bases and J by 2 bases, with 10 bases between the two germline ends. The CDR3 is 13 amino acids. This CDR3 reads CAIRGQTQETQYF. In DNA form, the CDR3 reads TGTGCCATCAGAGGACAGACACAAGAGACCCAGTACTTC.

This clonotype turned up a few times. The chain couples TRBV12-3 or TRBV12-4 to TRBJ2-3, with 11 bases aligning to TRBD2. This CDR3 has 16 amino acids. V lost 3 bases, J lost 3 bases, and 5 bases stayed unmatched. The CDR3 coding sequence is TGTGCCAGCAGTTTTTTGGGACTAGCGGAAACAGATACGCAGTATTTT. This gives the protein CASSFLGLAETDTQYF.

In its sample, this clonotype was seen a few times. This chain connects TRBV7-2 to TRBJ2-6, with 12 bases matching TRBD2. Germline V gene sequence: CDR1 SGHTA, CDR2 FQGNSA. Unmatched junction bases numbered 15, after V lost 2 bases and J lost 4 bases. This CDR3 is 21 amino acids long. The CDR3 nucleotides are TGTGCCAGCAGCTTACCCGAAACTAGCGGGAGGTTCCTCAGGGGGGCCAACGTCCTGACTTTC. Translating gives CASSLPETSGRFLRGANVLTF.